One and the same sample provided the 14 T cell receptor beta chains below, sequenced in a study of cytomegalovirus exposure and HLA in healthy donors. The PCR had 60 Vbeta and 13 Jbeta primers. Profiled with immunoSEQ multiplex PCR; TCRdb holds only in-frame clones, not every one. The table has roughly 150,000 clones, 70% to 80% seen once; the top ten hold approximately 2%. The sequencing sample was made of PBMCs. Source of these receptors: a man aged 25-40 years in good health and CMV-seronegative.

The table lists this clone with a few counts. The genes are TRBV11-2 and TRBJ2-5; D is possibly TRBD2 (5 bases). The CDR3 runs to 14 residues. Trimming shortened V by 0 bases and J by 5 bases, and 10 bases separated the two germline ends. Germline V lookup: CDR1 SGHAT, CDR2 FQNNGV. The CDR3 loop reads CASSLEVARETQYF. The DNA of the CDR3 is TGTGCCAGCAGCTTAGAGGTAGCGCGGGAGACCCAGTACTTC.

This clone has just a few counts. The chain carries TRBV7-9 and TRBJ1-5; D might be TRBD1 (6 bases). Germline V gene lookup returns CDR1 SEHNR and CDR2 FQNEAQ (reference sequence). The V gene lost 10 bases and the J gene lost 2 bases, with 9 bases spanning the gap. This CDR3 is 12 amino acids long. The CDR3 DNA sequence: TGTGCCACAGGGGTGGGCAATCAGCCCCAGCATTTT. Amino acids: CATGVGNQPQHF.

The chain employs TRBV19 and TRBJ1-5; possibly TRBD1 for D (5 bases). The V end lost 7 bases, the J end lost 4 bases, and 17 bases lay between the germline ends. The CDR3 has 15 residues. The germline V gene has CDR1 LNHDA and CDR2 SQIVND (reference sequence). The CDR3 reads CASTPTWRGNQPQHF. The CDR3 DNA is TGTGCCAGTACTCCAACGTGGAGGGGTAATCAGCCCCAGCATTTT.

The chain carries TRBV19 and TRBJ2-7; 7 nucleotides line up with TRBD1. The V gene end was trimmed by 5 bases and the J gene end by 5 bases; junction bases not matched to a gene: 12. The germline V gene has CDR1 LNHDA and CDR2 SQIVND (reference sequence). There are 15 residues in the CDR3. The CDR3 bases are TGTGCCAGTAGTTATCGATCCCGGGACAGCCACGAGCAGTACTTC. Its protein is CASSYRSRDSHEQYF.

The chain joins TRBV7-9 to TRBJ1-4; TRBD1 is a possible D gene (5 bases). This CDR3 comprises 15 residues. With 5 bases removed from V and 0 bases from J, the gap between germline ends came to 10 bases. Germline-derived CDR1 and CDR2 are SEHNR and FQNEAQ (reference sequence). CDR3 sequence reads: CASSPPTATNEKLFF. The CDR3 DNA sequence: TGTGCCAGCAGCCCACCGACAGCAACTAATGAAAAACTGTTTTTT.

The chain's CDR3 is CASSYSGRDYGYTF. The CDR3 coding sequence is TGTGCCAGCAGTTATTCCGGCAGGGACTATGGCTACACCTTC. The chain carries TRBV28 and TRBJ1-2, with D possibly matching TRBD1 (5 bases). Germline values: CDR1 MDHEN, CDR2 SYDVKM. This CDR3 region has 14 residues. V was clipped by 4 bases and J by 3 bases, with 12 bases between them.

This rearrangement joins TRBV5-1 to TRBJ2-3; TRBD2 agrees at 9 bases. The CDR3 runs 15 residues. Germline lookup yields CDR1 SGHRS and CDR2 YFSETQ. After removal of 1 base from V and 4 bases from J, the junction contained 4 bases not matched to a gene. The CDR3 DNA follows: TGCGCCAGCAGCTTGTTAGCGGGAGAGCCAGATACGCAGTATTTT. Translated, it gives CASSLLAGEPDTQYF.

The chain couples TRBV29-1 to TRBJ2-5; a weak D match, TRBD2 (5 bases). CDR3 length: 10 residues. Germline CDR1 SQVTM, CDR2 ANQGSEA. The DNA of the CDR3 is TGCTACGGGGAGCAAGAGACCCAGTACTTC. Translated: CYGEQETQYF.

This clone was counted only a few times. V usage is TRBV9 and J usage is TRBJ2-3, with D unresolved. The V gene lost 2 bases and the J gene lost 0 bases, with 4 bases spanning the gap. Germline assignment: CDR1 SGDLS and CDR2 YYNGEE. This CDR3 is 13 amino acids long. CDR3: CASSVASTDTQYF. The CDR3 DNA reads TGTGCCAGCAGCGTGGCTAGCACAGATACGCAGTATTTT.

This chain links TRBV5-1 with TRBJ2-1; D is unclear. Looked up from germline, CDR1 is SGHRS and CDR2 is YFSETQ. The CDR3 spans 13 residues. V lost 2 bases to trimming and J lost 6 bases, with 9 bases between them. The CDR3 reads CASSLFPSNEQFF. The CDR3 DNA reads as TGCGCCAGCAGCTTATTCCCTAGCAATGAGCAGTTCTTC.

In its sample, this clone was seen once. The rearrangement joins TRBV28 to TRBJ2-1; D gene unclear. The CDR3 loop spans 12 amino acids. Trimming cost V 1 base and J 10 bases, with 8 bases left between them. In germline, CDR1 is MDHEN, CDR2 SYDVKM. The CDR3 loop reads CASSLSGEEQFF. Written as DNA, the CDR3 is TGTGCCAGCAGTTTATCAGGCGAAGAGCAGTTCTTC. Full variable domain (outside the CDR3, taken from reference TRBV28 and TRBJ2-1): DVKVTQSSRYLVKRTGEKVFLECVQDMDHENMFWYRQDPGLGLRLIYFSYDVKMKEKGDIPEGYSVSREKKERFSLILESASTNQTSMYLCASSLSGEEQFFGPGTRLTVL.

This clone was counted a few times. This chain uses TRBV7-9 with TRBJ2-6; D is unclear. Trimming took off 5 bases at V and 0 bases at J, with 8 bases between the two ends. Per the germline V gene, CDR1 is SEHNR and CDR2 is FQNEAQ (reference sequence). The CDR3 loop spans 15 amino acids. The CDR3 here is CASSLRVSGANVLTF. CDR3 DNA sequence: TGTGCCAGCAGCCTACGGGTCTCTGGGGCCAACGTCCTGACTTTC. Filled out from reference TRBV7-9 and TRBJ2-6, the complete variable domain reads DTGVSQNPRHKITKRGQNVTFRCDPISEHNRLYWYRQTLGQGPEFLTYFQNEAQLEKSRLLSDRFSAERPKGSFSTLEIQRTEQGDSAMYLCASSLRVSGANVLTFGAGSRLTVL.

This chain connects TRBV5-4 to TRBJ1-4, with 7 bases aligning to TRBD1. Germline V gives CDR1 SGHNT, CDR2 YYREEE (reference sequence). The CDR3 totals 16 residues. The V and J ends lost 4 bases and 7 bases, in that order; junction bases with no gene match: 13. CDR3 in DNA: TGTGCCAGCAGCCGAAAAGAGGAGGGGGCAGGTGAAAAACTGTTTTTT. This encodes CASSRKEEGAGEKLFF.

CDR3 DNA sequence: TGTGCCAGCAGCTCCCGGACAACAAGGGACTATGGCTACACCTTC. Amino acids: CASSSRTTRDYGYTF. The chain carries TRBV5-6 and TRBJ1-2, with a tentative D call TRBD1 (5 bases). The V end was cut by 3 bases, the J end by 3 bases, with 15 bases between. CDR3 length equals 15 residues. Per the germline V gene, CDR1 is SGHDT and CDR2 is YYEEEE.